The present T cell receptor (beta chain) was sequenced within a study of a mutant IDH1 vaccine in newly diagnosed glioma. Regarding time point: baseline, week 1 (first vaccination visit). Treatment of the sample: pre-vaccination baseline after standard-of-care therapy. On this clone itself: Its antigen is undetermined.

Trimming shortened V by 4 bases and J by 4 bases, and 8 bases separated the two germline ends. From germline, CDR1 is LNHDA and CDR2 SQIVND (reference sequence). CDR3 length: 13 amino acids. Overall study results and limits: It was roughly 93% of patients that developed vaccine-induced immune responses.

Produced via immunoSEQ multiplex PCR; TCRdb's table is partial and in-frame only. The sample records about 36,000 clones, around 78% being singletons. Here the sequenced sample was PBMCs, taken from a glioma patient treated with radiotherapy, temozolomide or both. The chain joins TRBV19 to TRBJ1-5; D is uncertain. This receptor was identified in a man in his forties with glioma. Some clones in this sample may be carry-over from other donors' samples. The CDR3 loop is CASSRTDNQPQHF. DNA of the CDR3: TGTGCCAGTAGTAGGACGGATAATCAGCCCCAGCATTTT.